The 2 T cell receptor beta chains below all came from one sample that was sequenced in a study of response to subunit inactivated influenza vaccine. TCRdb recomputed calls from the RT-PCR reads with MiXCR, one row per CDR3 protein. The sample lists roughly 780,000 distinct CDR3 sequences, about 18% occurring once. The source material was PBMCs from blood, sampled approximately 5 days after vaccination. The receptors derive from a middle-aged man who received an inactivated influenza vaccine.

The chain joins TRBV12-3 or TRBV12-4 to TRBJ2-7, with D maybe TRBD2 (6 bases). The ends were cut back, 5 bases at V and 3 bases at J, with 14 bases in the middle. This CDR3 is built from 14 residues. CDR3 amino acids: CASSPRGTYYEQYF. The CDR3 nucleotides are TGTGCCAGCAGTCCCCGGGGGACGTACTACGAGCAGTACTTC.

This chain links TRBV29-1 with TRBJ2-3; 8 bases agree with TRBD2. The germline gives CDR1 SQVTM, CDR2 ANQGSEA. The CDR3 is 12 residues long. The trim removed 7 bases at V and 4 bases at J, leaving 4 bases unmatched. The CDR3 protein is CSAGLAADTQYF. The CDR3 coding sequence is TGCAGCGCTGGACTAGCAGCAGATACGCAGTATTTT.